These T cell receptor beta chains were read from a single sample in a study of technical replicates of blood from several donors. The protocol was immunoSEQ multiplex PCR, while the TCRdb copy is restricted to in-frame clones and leaves out a portion. The sample carries about 79,000 clones, roughly 94% recorded once. The sample taken for sequencing was T cells isolated from PBMCs. The receptors were sampled from a human donor in good health. CDR3s include the opening cysteine and the closing phenylalanine or tryptophan. A D gene is named only where the DNA matches it firmly. The size of a clone is reported for some rows only, either as once, few or many, or as a class for expanded clones.

j_call d_call clone_size v_call cdr3_nt cdr3_aa
TRBJ2-1 NA NA TRBV5-1 TGCGCCAGCAGCTTGGTTTACAGGATTGGTTCCCCCTACAATGAGCAGTTCTTC CASSLVYRIGSPYNEQFF
TRBJ1-1 NA NA TRBV19 TGTGCCAGTAGTATAGCACCAGAAAACACTGAAGCTTTCTTT CASSIAPENTEAFF
TRBJ2-7 NA once TRBV27 TGTGCCAGCAGTCACCGGGACATTCCCTACGAGCAGTACTTC CASSHRDIPYEQYF
TRBJ2-1 TRBD2 NA TRBV5-1 TGCGCCAGCAGCTTGGGGCTAGCGGGGGGTCCGGTGTCCTACAATGAGCAGTTCTTC CASSLGLAGGPVSYNEQFF
TRBJ1-6 NA NA TRBV27 TGTGCCAGCAGTTTCGACAGCACCAATTCACCCCTCCACTTT CASSFDSTNSPLHF
TRBJ1-4 TRBD1 NA TRBV29-1 TGCAGCGTTGAGTCGACAGGGGATGAAAAACTGTTTTTT CSVESTGDEKLFF
TRBJ2-7 NA NA TRBV19 TGTGCCAGTAAAGTAGTTGCAGGAACGACCTACGAGCAGTACTTC CASKVVAGTTYEQYF
TRBJ2-7 NA NA TRBV7-9 TGTGCCAGCGGCTTTTATTCACAGGCCTCCTACGAGCAGTACTTC CASGFYSQASYEQYF
TRBJ2-7 NA NA TRBV7-9 TGTGCCAGCAGCTTAGACGGGGGGCTCGAGCAGTACTTC CASSLDGGLEQYF
TRBJ1-1 NA NA TRBV10-1 TGCGCCAGCACCGGCGGATTCATGAACACTGAAGCTTTCTTT CASTGGFMNTEAFF
TRBJ1-3 NA NA TRBV2 TGTGCCAGCAGTGGAGAGACACCGTACTCTGGAAACACCATATATTTT CASSGETPYSGNTIYF
TRBJ2-7 NA NA TRBV7-6 TGTGCCAGCAGCTTAAACGGCTACGAGCAGTACTTC CASSLNGYEQYF
TRBJ1-2 TRBD1 NA TRBV19 TGTGCCAGTCATACCAAGGGACAGGGGGCTAAGTTGAACTATGGCTACACCTTC CASHTKGQGAKLNYGYTF
TRBJ2-2 NA NA TRBV27 TGTGCCAGCAGACAAGACACCGGGGAGCTGTTTTTT CASRQDTGELFF
TRBJ2-1 TRBD2 NA TRBV5-8 TGTGCCAGCAGCTTGGGGCTAGCGGGACGTATAAATGAGCAGTTCTTC CASSLGLAGRINEQFF
TRBJ2-7 TRBD1 NA TRBV30 TGTGCCTGGAGTTGGACAGGGTTGGACGAGCAGTACTTC CAWSWTGLDEQYF
TRBJ1-3 NA NA TRBV9 TGTGCCAGCAGCAAACCGAGTGGAAACACCATATATTTT CASSKPSGNTIYF
TRBJ2-1 TRBD2 NA TRBV6-5 TGTGCCAGCAGTTCCGGGACTAGCGGGGGCTCCAATGAGCAGTTCTTC CASSSGTSGGSNEQFF
TRBJ2-5 TRBD2 NA TRBV5-1 TGCGCCAGCAGCTTGGGCGGGGGATCAATACAAGAGACCCAGTACTTC CASSLGGGSIQETQYF
TRBJ2-2 NA NA TRBV5-4 TGTGCCAGCAGCCAGAGGAGGGTTTCGAACACCGGGGAGCTGTTTTTT CASSQRRVSNTGELFF
TRBJ2-7 TRBD1 NA TRBV18 TGTGCCAGCTCACCACCGGGACAGTACTACGAGCAGTACTTC CASSPPGQYYEQYF
TRBJ2-7 NA NA TRBV5-6 TGTGCCAGCAAACTCGGGACTGCTCCTAACGAGCAGTACTTC CASKLGTAPNEQYF
TRBJ2-7 NA NA TRBV9 TGTGCCAGCAGCGCCGGACTGGTAGACTACGAGCAGTACTTC CASSAGLVDYEQYF
TRBJ2-7 NA NA TRBV28 TGTGCCAGCAGTTTAGTACAGGATCACGAGCAGTACTTC CASSLVQDHEQYF
TRBJ1-2 NA once TRBV11-2 TGTGCCAGCAGCTTAGGAGCGTCCTATGGCTACACCTTC CASSLGASYGYTF
TRBJ2-1 NA NA TRBV7-9 TGTGCCAGCAGCTTATTAGTGGACAATGAGCAGTTCTTC CASSLLVDNEQFF
TRBJ1-1 NA NA TRBV27 TGTGCCAGCAGTTTAGGAGGGCCTGAAGCTTTCTTT CASSLGGPEAFF
TRBJ1-4 TRBD1 NA TRBV10-2 TGCGCCAGCAGCCCCGGGACAGGGGCTCGTTTAGGGTTTTTT CASSPGTGARLGFF
TRBJ2-5 TRBD2 NA TRBV5-1 TGCGCCAGCAGCCTGCTGACTAGCAAGGGGGAGACCCAGTACTTC CASSLLTSKGETQYF
TRBJ1-5 NA few TRBV6-1 TGTGCCAGCAGTGTCACGGTTAGCAATCAGCCCCAGCATTTT CASSVTVSNQPQHF
TRBJ1-3 TRBD1 NA TRBV7-3 TGTGCCAGCAGCCTCGGGACAGGGGGCGGAAACACCATATATTTT CASSLGTGGGNTIYF
TRBJ1-6 NA NA TRBV7-3 TGTGCCAGCAGCGAACAGGGTGGCAATTCACCCCTCCACTTT CASSEQGGNSPLHF
TRBJ2-1 NA NA TRBV4-1 TGCGCCAGCAGCCAACCAATACCGGGACTCACAAGGAGCTCCAATGAGCAGTTCTTC CASSQPIPGLTRSSNEQFF
TRBJ2-7 TRBD2 NA TRBV7-3 TGTGCCAGCAGCCCCTTCGGGGCGGGGGGCGGCGAGCAGTACTTC CASSPFGAGGGEQYF
TRBJ2-4 NA NA TRBV6-1 TGTGCCAGCAGTGATTTGGGAGGTGGAAACATTCAGTACTTC CASSDLGGGNIQYF
TRBJ2-2 NA NA TRBV9 TGTGCCAGCAGCGTAGGCGGGGCGACCAACACCGGGGAGCTGTTTTTT CASSVGGATNTGELFF
TRBJ1-2 NA NA TRBV2 TGTGCCAGCAAAACCTCTTACTCGGACACCACCTATGGCTACACCTTC CASKTSYSDTTYGYTF
TRBJ1-1 NA NA TRBV6-1 TGTGCCAGCAGTGAAGCGCTCTTCAGAAACACTGAAGCTTTCTTT CASSEALFRNTEAFF
TRBJ2-7 TRBD1 NA TRBV27 TGTGCCAGCAGTACCTACCTCCGACAGGGGGCTGGCGAGCAGTACTTC CASSTYLRQGAGEQYF
TRBJ1-1 NA NA TRBV6-5 TGTGCCAGCAGTCCCTCCTTTGACACTGAAGCTTTCTTT CASSPSFDTEAFF
TRBJ2-3 NA NA TRBV11-2 TGTGCCAGCAGCCTCCCCACAGATACGCAGTATTTT CASSLPTDTQYF
TRBJ2-7 NA NA TRBV6-4 TGTGCCAGCAGTAACAGGGTTTGTGGTAAGTACTTC CASSNRVCGKYF